These 8 T cell receptor beta chains were sequenced from one sample in a study of early stage breast cancer tumors (TCRdb year 2017). The library was generated by the immunoSEQ multiplex PCR assay. In TCRdb, the immuneACCESS table is reduced to in-frame sequences with V and J assigned. These tables do not hold every clone; where another copy was compared, an unresolved V gene accounts for under half, and the others remain unexplained. The sample has roughly 60,000 clones on record, approximately 80% of them singletons. Around 3.7% of the sample comes from the top ten. Material for sequencing was blood. Receptor source: a person aged 30 to 40 with breast cancer.

The chain combines TRBV7-9 with TRBJ2-5, with a tentative D call TRBD2 (5 bases). The CDR3 extends over 15 amino acids. V was trimmed by 4 bases and J by 5 bases, leaving 17 bases between them. Germline V gene lookup returns CDR1 SEHNR and CDR2 FQNEAQ (reference sequence). In DNA form, the CDR3 reads TGTGCCAGCAGCTCCCGCGGAGGAGAAGAGGAGACCCAGTACTTC. Protein product: CASSSRGGEEETQYF.

This clone was detected a few times. V usage is TRBV19 and J usage is TRBJ1-3, with D unclear. The germline CDR1 and CDR2 sequences are LNHDA and SQIVND (reference sequence). The CDR3 runs 15 residues. The V and J ends lost 6 bases and 0 bases respectively, with 12 bases between them. The chain's CDR3 is CASSSDGSSGNTIYF. The CDR3 nucleotides read TGTGCCAGTAGCTCGGACGGGAGCTCTGGAAACACCATATATTTT.

The rearrangement joins TRBV9 to TRBJ2-7; no firm D call. Trimming removed 4 bases at V and 4 bases at J, with 9 bases between. This CDR3 has 12 residues. Germline loops: CDR1 SGDLS, CDR2 YYNGEE. Here the CDR3 reads CASSSSFYEQYF. CDR3 nucleotides: TGTGCCAGCAGCTCCAGTTTTTACGAGCAGTACTTC.

The chain combines TRBV7-9 with TRBJ2-7; weak D call: TRBD2 (6 bases). Germline V lookup: CDR1 SEHNR, CDR2 FQNEAQ (reference sequence). The V and J ends lost 3 bases and 0 bases respectively, with 18 bases between them. The CDR3 totals 17 residues. CDR3 DNA: TGTGCCAGCAGCTTCCGGTGGGGAGCGGGCGCCTCCTACGAGCAGTACTTC. Amino acids: CASSFRWGAGASYEQYF.

This sequence joins TRBV19 and TRBJ1-1; no clear D. V lost 5 bases to trimming and J lost 1 base, with 11 bases between them. This CDR3 spans 14 amino acids. Looked up from germline, CDR1 is LNHDA and CDR2 is SQIVND (reference sequence). CDR3 residues: CASSFQIENTEAFF. In DNA, the CDR3 is TGTGCCAGTAGTTTCCAGATCGAGAACACTGAAGCTTTCTTT.

The V gene is TRBV9, the J gene TRBJ2-1; D may be TRBD2 (6 bases). The germline gives CDR1 SGDLS, CDR2 YYNGEE. Between the trimmed V and J ends, which lost 6 bases and 0 bases, there was a span of 13 bases. The CDR3 is 15 amino acids. The chain's CDR3 is CASTLSGSSYNEQFF. The CDR3 DNA follows: TGTGCCAGCACCCTTAGCGGAAGCTCCTACAATGAGCAGTTCTTC. Full variable domain (remainder filled in from reference TRBV9 and TRBJ2-1): DSGVTQTPKHLITATGQRVTLRCSPRSGDLSVYWYQQSLDQGLQFLIQYYNGEERAKGNILERFSAQQFPDLHSELNLSSLELGDSALYFCASTLSGSSYNEQFFGPGTRLTVL.

V is TRBV7-2 and J is TRBJ2-5; the D is unclear. Trimming removed 3 bases at V and 4 bases at J, with 15 bases between. The CDR3 length is 15 residues. Germline V gene data show CDR1 as SGHTA and CDR2 as FQGNSA. CDR3 nucleotide sequence: TGTGCCAGCAGCTTCTCAACCACCAATGGAGAGACCCAGTACTTC. It translates to CASSFSTTNGETQYF.

This clone was observed a single time. The chain carries TRBV19 and TRBJ2-7, with 13 bases lining up with TRBD2. CDR1 is LNHDA and CDR2 is SQIVND in the germline V gene (reference sequence). This CDR3 is 16 amino acids long. The V segment lost 6 bases and the J segment 6 bases; nucleotides outside the gene matches: 11. As DNA, the CDR3 is TGTGCCAGTAGGACACTACTAGCGGGAGGGCCGTCCGAGCAGTACTTC. Translation: CASRTLLAGGPSEQYF.